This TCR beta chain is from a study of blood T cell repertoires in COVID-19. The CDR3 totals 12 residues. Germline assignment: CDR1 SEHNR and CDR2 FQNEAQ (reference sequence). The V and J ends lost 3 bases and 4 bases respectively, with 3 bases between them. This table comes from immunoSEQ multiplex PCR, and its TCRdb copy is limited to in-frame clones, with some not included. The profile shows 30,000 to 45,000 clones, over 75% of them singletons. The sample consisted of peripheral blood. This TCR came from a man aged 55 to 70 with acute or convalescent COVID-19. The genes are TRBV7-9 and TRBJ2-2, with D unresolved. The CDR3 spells CASSFSTGELFF. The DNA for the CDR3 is TGTGCCAGCAGCTTCAGCACCGGGGAGCTGTTTTTT.